The 20 T cell receptor beta chains below were found in one sample sequenced in a study of T cells in Graves' hyperthyroidism and ophthalmopathy. Amplified TCR beta CDR3 regions came from RNA transcripts. First-round RT-PCR targeting the TCR CDR3 was performed with the HTBI primer set. In TCRdb, the multiplex PCR reads were re-called with MiXCR into one record per CDR3 protein. The sample has nearly 600,000 distinct CDR3 sequences, approximately 14% seen once. The sequenced sample was blood. The receptors derive from a woman younger than 45 with Graves' hyperthyroidism that later progressed to Graves' ophthalmopathy.

The table lists this clonotype with many counts. The chain links TRBV18 to TRBJ2-3; D possibly corresponds to TRBD2 (5 bases). Germline V gene sequence: CDR1 KGHSH, CDR2 LQKENI. Between the trimmed V and J ends, which lost 8 bases and 1 base, there was a span of 13 bases. This CDR3 is 14 amino acids long. The CDR3 reads CASLALTGTDTQYF. The CDR3, as DNA: TGTGCCAGCCTAGCTCTGACTGGCACAGATACGCAGTATTTT. The full variable domain, its missing parts supplied by reference TRBV18 and TRBJ2-3, is NAGVMQNPRHLVRRRGQEARLRCSPMKGHSHVYWYRQLPEEGLKFMVYLQKENIIDESGMPKERFSAEFPKEGPSILRIQQVVRGDSAAYFCASLALTGTDTQYFGPGTRLTVL.

The chain carries TRBV4-2 and TRBJ2-2; possible D gene TRBD1, 6 bases. V gave up 0 bases and J gave up 6 bases, with 14 bases separating them. There are 16 residues in the CDR3. Germline V gene data show CDR1 as LGHNA and CDR2 as YNFKEQ. The CDR3 protein is CASSQDEGTPSGELFF. CDR3 coding DNA: TGTGCCAGCAGCCAAGATGAGGGGACACCCTCCGGGGAGCTGTTTTTT.

This clonotype appeared many times. J is TRBJ1-2 and V is TRBV9; a possible D gene is TRBD1 (5 bases). The V gene lost 4 bases and the J gene lost 8 bases, with 12 bases spanning the gap. Germline CDR1 is SGDLS and CDR2 is YYNGEE. CDR3 size: 12 residues. CDR3 amino acids: CASSLPGAGYTF. The CDR3 bases are TGTGCCAGCAGCCTACCCGGGGCCGGCTACACCTTC.

This clonotype was recorded at least ten times. This chain uses TRBV11-2 with TRBJ1-2, with no clear D. CDR1 and CDR2 (germline): SGHAT, FQNNGV. The V gene lost 1 base and the J gene lost 3 bases, with 6 bases spanning the gap. The CDR3 is 13 amino acids. The CDR3 sequence: CASSLAPDYGYTF. CDR3 bases: TGTGCCAGCAGCTTAGCCCCCGACTATGGCTACACCTTC.

The V and J genes are TRBV12-3 or TRBV12-4 and TRBJ1-5; 11 bases are shared with TRBD1. With V trimmed by 7 bases and J by 4 bases, 3 bases remained unmatched. This CDR3 spans 14 amino acids. CDR3 sequence (DNA): TGTGCCAGCACAGGGACAGGGGGAAATCAGCCCCAGCATTTT. Its protein is CASTGTGGNQPQHF.

This clonotype showed up many times. The rearrangement links TRBV7-6 to TRBJ2-5; 8 bases agree with TRBD2. Germline V gene data show CDR1 as SGHVS and CDR2 as FNYEAQ. Trimming at V came to 3 bases and at J to 5 bases, leaving 2 bases not matched to a gene. CDR3 length: 13 residues. The CDR3 sequence: CASSFSGSETQYF. The CDR3, as DNA: TGTGCCAGCAGCTTCAGCGGGAGCGAGACCCAGTACTTC.

Many counts were recorded for this clonotype. The chain employs TRBV19 and TRBJ2-6; no definite D call. V was shortened by 10 bases and J by 0 bases, with 13 bases between the two germline ends. The CDR3 runs to 15 residues. Germline assignment: CDR1 LNHDA and CDR2 SQIVND (reference sequence). CDR3: CATFSGDSGANVLTF. The CDR3 DNA reads TGTGCCACCTTCAGTGGGGACTCTGGGGCCAACGTCCTGACTTTC.

This clonotype was counted ten times or more. This chain uses TRBV6-2 or TRBV6-3 with TRBJ2-2, with TRBD2 identical over 7 bases. The CDR3 sequence is 14 residues long. The V and J ends lost 8 bases and 6 bases, in that order; junction bases with no gene match: 9. Per germline, CDR1 MNHEY and CDR2 SVGEGT. CDR3 sequence reads: CASDPGGGAGELFF. The DNA of the CDR3 is TGTGCCAGCGACCCGGGAGGAGGGGCCGGGGAGCTGTTTTTT.

This chain links TRBV20-1 with TRBJ2-1; 9 nucleotides align to TRBD2. CDR3 length: 15 amino acids. Losses at the gene ends were 6 bases for V and 0 bases for J; bases not matched to a gene: 6. Germline V gene sequence: CDR1 DFQATT, CDR2 SNEGSKA (reference sequence). The CDR3 region has the DNA TGCAGTGCCACTAGCGGGCAGAGCTCCTACAATGAGCAGTTCTTC. It translates to CSATSGQSSYNEQFF.

This clonotype was found many times. The CDR3 bases are TGTGCCAGCAGTAAGACTAGCGGGAGATACAATGAGCAGTTCTTC. Its protein product is CASSKTSGRYNEQFF. V and J are TRBV12-3 or TRBV12-4 and TRBJ2-1, with 12 positions matching TRBD2. The CDR3 is 15 amino acids. V lost 5 bases to trimming and J lost 4 bases; unmatched junction nucleotides: 3.

The sample holds a few counts of this clonotype. This sequence joins TRBV3-1 and TRBJ2-2, with unresolved D. The V end lost 3 bases, the J end lost 7 bases, and 21 bases lay between the germline ends. CDR3 length: 17 residues. Germline lookup yields CDR1 LGHDT and CDR2 YNNKEL (reference sequence). For the CDR3, the DNA is TGTGCCAGCAGCCAGGGAAAAAGGATGGTCCGCGGCGGGGAGCTGTTTTTT. It yields the protein CASSQGKRMVRGGELFF.

A few counts support this clonotype. V is TRBV6-1 and J is TRBJ2-6; D is uncertain. CDR3 size: 15 residues. CDR1 is MNHNS, CDR2 SASEGT, per germline. Trimming took off 6 bases at V and 0 bases at J, with 9 bases between the two ends. The CDR3 DNA reads TGTGCCAGCAGCCTTCGTACCTCTGGGGCCAACGTCCTGACTTTC. Amino acids: CASSLRTSGANVLTF.

There are many counts of this clonotype. The V and J genes are TRBV3-1 and TRBJ2-5, with D unresolved. The CDR3 runs to 12 residues. Per germline, CDR1 LGHDT and CDR2 YNNKEL (reference sequence). Deletions cut 1 base from V and 10 bases from J, with 10 bases between. The CDR3 loop is CASSQVGPRQYF. In DNA, the CDR3 is TGTGCCAGCAGCCAAGTCGGACCGCGCCAGTACTTC.

The chain carries TRBV27 and TRBJ2-7, with 7 bases lining up with TRBD2. This CDR3 comprises 14 residues. Germline CDR1 is MNHEY and CDR2 is SMNVEV (reference sequence). V was clipped by 4 bases and J by 5 bases; unmatched bases: 8. Here the CDR3 DNA reads TGTGCCAGCAGTTCAAAAACGACTAGCAACGAGCAGTACTTC. It specifies CASSSKTTSNEQYF.

In this sample, this clonotype turned up many times. V usage is TRBV7-6 and J usage is TRBJ2-7, with 7 bases that match TRBD2. The V and J ends lost 6 bases and 4 bases, in that order; junction bases with no gene match: 6. The germline V gene encodes CDR1 SGHVS and CDR2 FNYEAQ. CDR3 size: 13 residues. The CDR3 reads CASSLGGNYEQYF. CDR3 nucleotides: TGTGCCAGCAGTTTGGGAGGGAATTACGAGCAGTACTTC.

This clonotype was seen ten or more times. The V and J genes are TRBV3-1 and TRBJ2-7; tentatively, D is TRBD1 or TRBD2 (5 bases each). Trimming took 4 bases from V and 1 from J, leaving 14 bases between them. CDR3 length equals 15 residues. Germline-derived CDR1 and CDR2 are LGHDT and YNNKEL (reference sequence). The CDR3 region has the DNA TGTGCCAGCAGCCCAAGAGGGGATCCTTCCTACGAGCAGTACTTC. Translation gives CASSPRGDPSYEQYF.

This clonotype showed up just a few times. The CDR3 nucleotides are TGCAGTGGTAGTCTCTCAAGCTATGGCTACACCTTC. Residues: CSGSLSSYGYTF. V and J are TRBV20-1 and TRBJ1-2; D not certain. From germline, CDR1 is DFQATT and CDR2 SNEGSKA (reference sequence). This CDR3 has 12 amino acids. V shed 7 bases and J shed 4 bases, with 13 bases lying between them.

This clonotype was seen more than once but under ten times. The chain is built from TRBV5-8 and TRBJ1-2; TRBD1 matches 7 bases. Trimming took 3 bases from V and 7 from J; bases not matched to a gene: 6. The CDR3 is 13 residues long. Germline lookup yields CDR1 SGHTS and CDR2 YDEGEE. CDR3 in amino acids: CASSSDRVSGYTF. In DNA, the CDR3 is TGTGCCAGCAGCTCTGACAGGGTCTCTGGCTACACCTTC.

This clonotype appeared many times. The J gene is TRBJ1-6, the V gene TRBV12-5; 8 bases agree with TRBD1. J lost 7 bases, V lost 4 bases, and 3 bases had no gene match. This CDR3 is built from 14 residues. Germline values: CDR1 LGHNT, CDR2 FRNRAP. In DNA form, the CDR3 reads TGTGCTAGTGGTTCGGACAGGGAGAATTCACCCCTCCACTTT. This sequence encodes CASGSDRENSPLHF.

This clonotype was detected ten times or more. The chain joins TRBV6-6 to TRBJ1-2; D may be TRBD1 (6 bases). V was trimmed by 2 bases and J by 5 bases, leaving 15 bases between them. The CDR3 has 15 residues. Germline V gene sequence: CDR1 MNHNY, CDR2 SVGAGI (reference sequence). Here the CDR3 reads CASSYERTASYGYTF. The CDR3 region has the DNA TGTGCCAGCAGTTACGAAAGGACAGCCTCGTATGGCTACACCTTC.